These T cell receptor beta chains were read from a single sample in a study of blood T cell repertoires in COVID-19. Sequenced by immunoSEQ multiplex PCR; TCRdb stores in-frame clones only, minus some. The table has about 65,000 clones, over 85% seen once. The specimen was peripheral blood. These receptors were collected from a man aged 65 to 85 with active COVID-19. The CDR3 runs from the conserved cysteine through the conserved F or W. The D gene is left open where the match is weak. Clone size is stated in some rows and not others, as once, few, many or a class when expanded.

V	J	size	D	DNA	CDR3
TRBV6-2/TRBV6-3	TRBJ2-1	NA	TRBD2	TGTGCCAGCAGTCGTACACCGGGACTAGCGGGGGGGGCTGAGCAGTTCTTC	CASSRTPGLAGGAEQFF
TRBV19	TRBJ2-1	once	TRBD1	TGTGCCAGTAGTCCCCCCCCGGACAGGGGCAATGAGCAGTTCTTC	CASSPPPDRGNEQFF
TRBV6-5	TRBJ1-6	NA	TRBD1	TGTGCCAGCAGTAGGGACAGGGATAGTTCACCCCTCCACTTT	CASSRDRDSSPLHF
TRBV15	TRBJ2-5	NA	TRBD1	TGTGCCACCAGCAGAGTGGGGAAGGTAGACAGGGGGAGGGGACAAGAGACCCAGTACTTC	CATSRVGKVDRGRGQETQYF
TRBV10-3	TRBJ2-7	NA	NA	TGTGCCATCAGTGAGTCAGGGGTCTACGAGCAGTACTTC	CAISESGVYEQYF
TRBV28	TRBJ2-7	NA	TRBD1	TGTGCCAGCAGTGACAGGGGCTTAACCTACGAGCAGTACTTC	CASSDRGLTYEQYF
TRBV19	TRBJ1-5	NA	NA	TGTGCCAGTAGTACCACCGGGTCCGGAGGCAATCAGCCCCAGCATTTT	CASSTTGSGGNQPQHF
TRBV9	TRBJ2-1	NA	NA	TGTGCCAGACTAGCCGGGGGGCGCTCGCCCAATGAGCAGTTCTTC	CARLAGGRSPNEQFF
TRBV5-6	TRBJ1-6	NA	NA	TGTGCCAGCAGCCCCGAGGGGGTTAATTCACCCCTCCACTTT	CASSPEGVNSPLHF
TRBV9	TRBJ2-1	NA	TRBD2	TGTGCCAGCAGCGGACTAGCGGGGGCACTCGACAATGAGCAGTTCTTC	CASSGLAGALDNEQFF
TRBV3-1/TRBV3-2	TRBJ1-1	NA	NA	TGTGCCAGCAGCCCCCGACTCCTCACTGAAGCTTTCTTT	CASSPRLLTEAFF
TRBV28	TRBJ2-3	NA	NA	TGTGCCAGCTCGGGACACCACACAGATACGCAGTATTTT	CASSGHHTDTQYF
TRBV2	TRBJ1-6	few	NA	TGTGCCAGCACTTCGGCGGAGATTTCACCCCTCCACTTT	CASTSAEISPLHF
TRBV19	TRBJ1-6	NA	TRBD1	TGTGCCAGTAGTATTGGACAGGGTTTTACACCCCTCCACTTT	CASSIGQGFTPLHF
TRBV3-1/TRBV3-2	TRBJ2-1	NA	NA	TGTGCCAGCAGCCGATCCGGGACAAACTACAATGAGCAGTTCTTC	CASSRSGTNYNEQFF
TRBV3-1/TRBV3-2	TRBJ2-6	NA	TRBD2	TGTGCCAGCAGCCTTACTTTAGCGGGGGGGCCCGTTGGGGCCAACGTCCTGACTTTC	CASSLTLAGGPVGANVLTF
TRBV5-8	TRBJ1-1	NA	TRBD1	TGTGCCAGCAGCCGCACGGACAGGGCCCCAGCTTTCTTT	CASSRTDRAPAFF